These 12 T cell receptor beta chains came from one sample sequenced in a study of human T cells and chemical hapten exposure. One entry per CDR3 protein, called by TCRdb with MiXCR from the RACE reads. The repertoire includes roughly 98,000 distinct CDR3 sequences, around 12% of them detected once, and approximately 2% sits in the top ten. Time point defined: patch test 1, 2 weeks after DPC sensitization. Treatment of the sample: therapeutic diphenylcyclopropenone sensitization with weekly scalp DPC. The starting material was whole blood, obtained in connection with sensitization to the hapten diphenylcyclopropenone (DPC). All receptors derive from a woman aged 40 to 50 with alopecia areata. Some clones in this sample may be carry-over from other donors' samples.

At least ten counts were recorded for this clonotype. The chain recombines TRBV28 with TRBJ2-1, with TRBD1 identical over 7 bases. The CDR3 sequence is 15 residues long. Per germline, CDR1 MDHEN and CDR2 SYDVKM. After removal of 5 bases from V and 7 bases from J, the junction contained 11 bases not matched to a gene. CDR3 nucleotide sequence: TGTGCCAGCAGTCCCTCGGACAGGTTTGGAAATGAGCAGTTCTTC. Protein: CASSPSDRFGNEQFF.

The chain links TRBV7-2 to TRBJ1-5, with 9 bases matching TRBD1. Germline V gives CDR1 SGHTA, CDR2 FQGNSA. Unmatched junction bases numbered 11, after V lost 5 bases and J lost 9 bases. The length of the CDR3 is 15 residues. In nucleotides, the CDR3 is TGTGCCAGCAGCCCCAGGACAGGGGACCTACGGCCCCAGCATTTT. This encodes CASSPRTGDLRPQHF.

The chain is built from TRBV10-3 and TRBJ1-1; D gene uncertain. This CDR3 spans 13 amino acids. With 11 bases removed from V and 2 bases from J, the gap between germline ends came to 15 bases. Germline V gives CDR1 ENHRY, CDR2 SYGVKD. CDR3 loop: CASFDRGNTEAFF. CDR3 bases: TGTGCCTCCTTTGATCGAGGAAACACTGAAGCTTTCTTT.

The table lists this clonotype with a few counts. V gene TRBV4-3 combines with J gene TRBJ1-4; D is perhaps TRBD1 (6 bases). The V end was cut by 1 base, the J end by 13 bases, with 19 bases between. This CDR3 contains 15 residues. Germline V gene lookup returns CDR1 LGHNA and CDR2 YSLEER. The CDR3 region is CASSQGGTSHPGLFF. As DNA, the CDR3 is TGCGCCAGCAGCCAAGGAGGGACATCTCATCCGGGACTGTTTTTT.

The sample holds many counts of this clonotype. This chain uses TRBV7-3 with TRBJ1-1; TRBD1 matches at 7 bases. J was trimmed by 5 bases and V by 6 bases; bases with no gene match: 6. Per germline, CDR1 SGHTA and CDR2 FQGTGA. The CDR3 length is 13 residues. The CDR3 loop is CASRIQGWTEAFF. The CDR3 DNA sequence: TGTGCCAGCAGGATACAGGGGTGGACTGAAGCTTTCTTT.

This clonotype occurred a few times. The CDR3 sequence is CAIRGSGRAETQYF. CDR3 nucleotides: TGTGCCATCCGGGGTAGCGGGAGGGCGGAGACCCAGTACTTC. The chain carries TRBV10-3 and TRBJ2-5; 11 nucleotides agree with TRBD2. The CDR3 is 14 residues long. The V segment lost 8 bases and the J segment 5 bases; nucleotides outside the gene matches: 7. Germline CDR1 ENHRY, CDR2 SYGVKD.

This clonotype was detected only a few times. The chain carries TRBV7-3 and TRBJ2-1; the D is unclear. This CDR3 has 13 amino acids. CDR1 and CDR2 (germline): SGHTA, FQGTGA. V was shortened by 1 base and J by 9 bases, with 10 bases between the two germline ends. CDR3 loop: CASSLNRAVEQFF. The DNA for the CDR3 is TGTGCCAGCAGCTTAAACCGAGCTGTTGAGCAGTTCTTC.

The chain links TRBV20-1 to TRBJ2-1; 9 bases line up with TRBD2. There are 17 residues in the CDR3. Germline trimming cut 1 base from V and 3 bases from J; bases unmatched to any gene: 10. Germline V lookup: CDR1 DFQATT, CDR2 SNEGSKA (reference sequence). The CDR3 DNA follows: TGCAGTGCTAGAGGGCGCCTAGCGGGATTCGTCTACAATGAGCAGTTCTTC. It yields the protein CSARGRLAGFVYNEQFF.

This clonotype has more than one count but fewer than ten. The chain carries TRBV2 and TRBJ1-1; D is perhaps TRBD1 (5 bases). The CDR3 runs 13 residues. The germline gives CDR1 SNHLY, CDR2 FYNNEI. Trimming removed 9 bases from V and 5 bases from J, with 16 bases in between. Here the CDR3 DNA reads TGTGCCAGTCGCACAGGTTCCCAAACTGAAGCTTTCTTT. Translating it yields CASRTGSQTEAFF. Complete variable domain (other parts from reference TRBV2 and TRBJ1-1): EPEVTQTPSHQVTQMGQEVILRCVPISNHLYFYWYRQILGQKVEFLVSFYNNEISEKSEIFDDQFSVERPDGSNFTLKIRSTKLEDSAMYFCASRTGSQTEAFFGQGTRLTVV.

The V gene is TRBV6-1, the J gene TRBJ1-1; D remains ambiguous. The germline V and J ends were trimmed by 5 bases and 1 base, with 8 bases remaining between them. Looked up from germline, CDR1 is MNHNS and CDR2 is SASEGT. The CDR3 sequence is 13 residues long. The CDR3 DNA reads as TGTGCCAGCAGTCGAACATGGAACACTGAAGCTTTCTTT. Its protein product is CASSRTWNTEAFF.

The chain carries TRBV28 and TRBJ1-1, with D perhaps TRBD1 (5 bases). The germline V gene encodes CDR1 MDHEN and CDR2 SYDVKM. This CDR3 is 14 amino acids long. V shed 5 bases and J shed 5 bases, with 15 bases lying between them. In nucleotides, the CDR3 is TGTGCCAGCAGTATTTCTGGGGCGCGGACTGAAGCTTTCTTT. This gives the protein CASSISGARTEAFF.

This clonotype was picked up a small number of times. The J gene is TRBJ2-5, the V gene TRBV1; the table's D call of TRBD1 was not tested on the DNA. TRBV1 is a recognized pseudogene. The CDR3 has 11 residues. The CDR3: CTSLPPETQYF. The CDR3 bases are TGCACCAGCCTCCCCCCAGAGACCCAGTACTTC.